Presented here are 8 T cell receptor beta chains from one specimen sequenced in a study of blood T cells in healthy people across ages. It was with a sample-barcoded 5' primer and a J-beta primer mix that a second PCR of roughly 7 to 12 cycles was run. TCRdb reprocessed the 5' RACE reads via MiXCR and lists one record per CDR3 protein. The table includes about 1.4 million distinct CDR3 sequences, approximately 60% detected once. Sequencing input: blood. The receptors come from a man between 18 and 29 years old in good health.

Concerning this clonotype itself: Relative to the germline gene, one junction end is altered; a read error may explain this. The chain joins TRBV6-1 to TRBJ2-4, with 9 bases lining up with TRBD2. The end of the DNA is better explained by TRBJ2-7, so the J call may be wrong. This CDR3 has 15 amino acids. The germline CDR1 and CDR2 sequences are MNHNS and SASEGT. CDR3 nucleotide sequence: TGTACCAGCAGTGAAGTGCGGGGGGGGAACTACGAGCAGTACTTC. This gives the protein CTSSEVRGGNYEQYF.

The chain uses TRBV6-2 or TRBV6-3 and TRBJ2-1, with a tentative D call TRBD2 (6 bases). The CDR3 loop spans 17 amino acids. The ends were cut back, 0 bases at V and 3 bases at J, with 15 bases in the middle. The germline CDR1 and CDR2 sequences are MNHEY and SVGEGT. CDR3 nucleotides: TGTGCCAGCAGTTACTCGGTGCGGGGTGGGAGCTACAATGAGCAGTTCTTC. It yields the protein CASSYSVRGGSYNEQFF.

The chain employs TRBV6-2 or TRBV6-3 and TRBJ2-1, with D unresolved. The length of the CDR3 is 12 residues. V dropped 4 bases and J dropped 3 bases, with 4 bases sitting between them. Germline CDR1 reads MNHEY; CDR2 reads SVGEGT. The DNA of the CDR3 is TGTGCCAGCAGTTCCCACTACAATGAGCAGTTCTTC. This sequence encodes CASSSHYNEQFF.

The chain is built from TRBV15 and TRBJ2-1; D not certain. V was clipped by 0 bases and J by 9 bases, with 21 bases between them. The CDR3 contains 17 residues. Germline assignment: CDR1 LNHNV and CDR2 YYDKDF (reference sequence). In DNA form, the CDR3 reads TGTGCCACCAGCAGAGATGCCGGGCCGTCCGTACCCAGTGAGCAGTTCTTC. It encodes CATSRDAGPSVPSEQFF.

This chain links TRBV6-2 or TRBV6-3 with TRBJ2-1; D unresolved. The CDR3 spans 14 residues. Germline loops: CDR1 MNHEY, CDR2 SVGEGT. V gave up 1 base and J gave up 6 bases, with 10 bases separating them. CDR3 sequence reads: CASSYYGSGNEQFF. CDR3 in DNA: TGTGCCAGCAGTTACTACGGGTCCGGCAATGAGCAGTTCTTC.

This clonotype was detected once. The CDR3 reads CASSQDRTSGGASSRHIQYF. CDR3 DNA sequence: TGCGCCAGCAGCCAAGATCGGACTAGCGGGGGGGCCTCTAGTAGACACATTCAGTACTTC. This chain connects TRBV4-1 to TRBJ2-4, with 15 bases lining up with TRBD2. The CDR3 sequence is 20 residues long. From germline, CDR1 is MGHRA and CDR2 YSYEKL. V lost 0 bases, J lost 8 bases, and 14 bases stayed unmatched.

The chain employs TRBV2 and TRBJ2-1; the match to TRBD2 covers 9 bases. J lost 2 bases, V lost 7 bases, and 12 bases had no gene match. Germline V lookup: CDR1 SNHLY, CDR2 FYNNEI. This CDR3 is built from 17 residues. The CDR3 sequence: CASKEDVAGAPYNEQFF. The CDR3 DNA reads as TGTGCCAGCAAAGAAGATGTAGCGGGAGCACCCTACAATGAGCAGTTCTTC.

This clonotype was picked up many times. This chain uses TRBV25-1 with TRBJ1-1; D remains unclear. The CDR3 loop spans 15 amino acids. CDR1 MGHDK and CDR2 SYGVNS come from the germline V gene. Trimming left V 6 bases short and J 4 bases short, with 18 bases between. CDR3 residues: CASSDSSRVVTEAFF. Written as DNA, the CDR3 is TGTGCCAGCAGCGATTCTTCGAGGGTTGTCACTGAAGCTTTCTTT.